Each of the 21 T cell receptor beta chains below was sequenced from the same sample in a study of T cells in Graves' hyperthyroidism and ophthalmopathy. The TCR beta CDR3 regions underwent amplification using RNA transcripts as the source. Carried out on the TCR CDR3, a first-round RT-PCR used the HTBI primer set. TCRdb processed the multiplex PCR reads anew with MiXCR; each CDR3 protein has one entry. The table includes about 530,000 distinct CDR3 sequences, under 20% detected once. The source material was blood. These TCRs come from a woman between 18 and 29 years old with Graves' ophthalmopathy.

This clonotype was recorded at least ten times. CDR3 nucleotide sequence: TGTGCCAGCGGGACAGGGGGCTATGAAAAACTGTTTTTT. It encodes CASGTGGYEKLFF. This chain uses TRBV28 with TRBJ1-4, with TRBD1 matching 12 bases. This CDR3 is 13 amino acids long. V gave up 8 bases and J gave up 6 bases; unmatched junction bases: 1. Germline V gives CDR1 MDHEN, CDR2 SYDVKM.

This clonotype was counted ten times or more. The genes are TRBV27 and TRBJ2-1; either TRBD1 or TRBD2 may fit D (6 bases each). The CDR3 spans 16 residues. Germline loops: CDR1 MNHEY, CDR2 SMNVEV (reference sequence). V was shortened by 2 bases and J by 0 bases, with 11 bases between the two germline ends. The CDR3 coding sequence is TGTGCCAGCAGTTTAGACCGGGGGCGCTCCTACAATGAGCAGTTCTTC. Amino acid sequence: CASSLDRGRSYNEQFF.

There are many counts of this clonotype. This chain's CDR3 is CASSLWQIQPQHF. CDR3 in DNA: TGTGCCAGCAGTTTGTGGCAGATCCAGCCCCAGCATTTT. The V gene is TRBV28, the J gene TRBJ1-5, with no clear D. The CDR3 extends over 13 amino acids. Germline loops: CDR1 MDHEN, CDR2 SYDVKM. V was trimmed by 3 bases and J by 7 bases, leaving 10 bases between them.

Many counts were recorded for this clonotype. This rearrangement joins TRBV25-1 to TRBJ1-6; the D gene is possibly TRBD1 (6 bases). Germline assignment: CDR1 MGHDK and CDR2 SYGVNS. CDR3 size: 17 residues. V shed 5 bases and J shed 8 bases, with 22 bases lying between them. The CDR3 reads CASSNTGTFGNHSPLHF. The DNA for the CDR3 is TGTGCCAGCAGTAATACAGGGACATTCGGCAACCATTCACCCCTCCACTTT.

This clonotype was counted ten times or more. The chain joins TRBV12-3 or TRBV12-4 to TRBJ1-2; TRBD1 aligns across 9 bases. Trimming took 6 bases from V and 9 from J; bases not matched to a gene: 20. The CDR3 runs 17 residues. The CDR3 loop is CASRPRDRAGSPVSYTF. Here the CDR3 DNA reads TGTGCCAGCAGACCCAGGGACAGGGCGGGATCCCCCGTTAGCTACACCTTC.

This clonotype occurred a few times. The V and J genes are TRBV5-6 and TRBJ2-3; D remains unclear. Trimming left V 0 bases short and J 3 bases short, with 8 bases between. CDR1 is SGHDT, CDR2 YYEEEE, per germline. This CDR3 has 14 residues. CDR3 sequence reads: CASSLGFGTDTQYF. The CDR3, as DNA: TGTGCCAGCAGCTTGGGTTTCGGAACAGATACGCAGTATTTT.

This clonotype came up a few times. The chain joins TRBV6-2 or TRBV6-3 to TRBJ2-5, with 9 bases identical to TRBD1. The CDR3 runs 16 residues. Germline loops: CDR1 MNHEY, CDR2 SVGEGT. The V gene end was trimmed by 3 bases and the J gene end by 3 bases; junction bases not matched to a gene: 8. CDR3 loop: CASSYHQRTGEETQYF. CDR3 nucleotides: TGTGCCAGCAGTTATCACCAGCGGACAGGGGAAGAGACCCAGTACTTC.

In this sample, this clonotype turned up many times. The chain recombines TRBV11-2 with TRBJ1-1; TRBD1 is a possible D gene (6 bases). The V gene's germline CDR1 is SGHAT and CDR2 FQNNGV. V lost 1 base and J lost 0, with 15 bases in between. The CDR3 is 17 amino acids. Written as DNA, the CDR3 is TGTGCCAGCAGCTTAGTTGTTGGGGGCCGGCTGAACACTGAAGCTTTCTTT. It specifies CASSLVVGGRLNTEAFF.

This clonotype was seen many times. V is TRBV28 and J is TRBJ1-5, with a possible D match to TRBD1 (5 bases). The ends were cut back, 5 bases at V and 1 base at J, with 12 bases in the middle. CDR3 length equals 15 residues. Germline V gives CDR1 MDHEN, CDR2 SYDVKM. CDR3 bases: TGTGCCAGCAGTCCGACGGGGCGAAGCAATCAGCCCCAGCATTTT. Translated: CASSPTGRSNQPQHF.

This clonotype was observed at least ten times. V is TRBV5-1 and J is TRBJ1-1; TRBD1 aligns across 7 bases. The junction had 3 bases not matched to a gene; V was cut back by 4 bases and J by 3 bases. This CDR3 spans 13 amino acids. Germline V gives CDR1 SGHRS, CDR2 YFSETQ. The CDR3 loop is CASSAGTDTEAFF. The CDR3 region has the DNA TGCGCCAGCAGCGCCGGGACAGACACTGAAGCTTTCTTT.

This clonotype was detected many times. The chain recombines TRBV12-3 or TRBV12-4 with TRBJ2-5; 14 bases are a match to TRBD2. V lost 5 bases and J lost 1; bases outside the gene matches: 12. The CDR3 loop spans 19 amino acids. CDR3 coding DNA: TGTGCCAGCAGTCCAAGTGGACTAGCGGGGGGCCTTCGCCAAGAGACCCAGTACTTC. Its protein product is CASSPSGLAGGLRQETQYF.

The chain carries TRBV19 and TRBJ2-3, with 7 bases that match TRBD2. The CDR3 has 17 residues. Germline V gene sequence: CDR1 LNHDA, CDR2 SQIVND (reference sequence). The V and J ends lost 0 bases and 3 bases, in that order; junction bases with no gene match: 9. Here the CDR3 reads CASSIDLLAERTDTQYF. Written as DNA, the CDR3 is TGTGCCAGTAGTATAGATCTTCTAGCGGAGCGAACAGATACGCAGTATTTT.

The sample holds many counts of this clonotype. The chain recombines TRBV20-1 with TRBJ2-1, with D unresolved. Trimming removed 6 bases from V and 4 bases from J, with 13 bases in between. CDR1 is DFQATT and CDR2 is SNEGSKA in the germline V gene (reference sequence). This CDR3 region has 13 residues. This chain's CDR3 is CSAGPVEYNEQFF. The CDR3 DNA reads as TGCAGTGCGGGCCCCGTGGAGTACAATGAGCAGTTCTTC.

This clonotype was counted between two and nine times. V usage is TRBV6-1 and J usage is TRBJ1-5, with D unclear. Germline CDR1 is MNHNS and CDR2 is SASEGT. The CDR3 runs to 13 residues. Trimming took 3 bases from V and 10 from J, leaving 13 bases between them. The CDR3 coding sequence is TGTGCCAGCAGTGACACCCCTGGCGTCCCCCAGCATTTT. It yields the protein CASSDTPGVPQHF.

Many counts were recorded for this clonotype. The V call is TRBV11-1, the J call TRBJ2-1, with TRBD2 matching over 11 bases. Germline V CDR1 and CDR2: SGHAT, FQDESV (reference sequence). V lost 6 bases to trimming and J lost 8 bases; unmatched junction nucleotides: 27. This CDR3 contains 21 residues. CDR3 DNA: TGTGCCAGCAGTCCAACTATATGGAACCCTTCTACTAGCGGGAGAAGTTATGAGCAGTTCTTC. This encodes CASSPTIWNPSTSGRSYEQFF.

The rearrangement links TRBV2 to TRBJ2-5; 9 positions agree with TRBD2. The CDR3 has 16 amino acids. Germline CDR1 SNHLY, CDR2 FYNNEI. V lost 5 bases to trimming and J lost 4 bases; unmatched junction nucleotides: 11. The CDR3 reads CASSQAASGEGETQYF. The CDR3 nucleotides read TGTGCCAGCAGTCAGGCGGCTAGCGGGGAGGGAGAGACCCAGTACTTC.

This clonotype has a handful of counts. The chain couples TRBV30 to TRBJ2-4; 12 bases align to TRBD2. With 3 bases clipped from V and 10 bases from J, the junction kept 4 bases outside the gene matches. This CDR3 contains 13 residues. Germline CDR1 and CDR2: GTSNPN and SVGIG (reference sequence). Written as DNA, the CDR3 is TGTGCCTGGAGCCGACTAGCGGGAGAAATTCAGTACTTC. This sequence encodes CAWSRLAGEIQYF.

CDR3 sequence: CASSLRRDLRYGYTF. The DNA for the CDR3 is TGTGCCAGCAGCTTAAGGCGGGACCTTCGCTATGGCTACACCTTC. The chain employs TRBV7-8 and TRBJ1-2, with D tentatively TRBD1 (5 bases). V lost 2 bases to trimming and J lost 4 bases, with 14 bases between them. The V gene's germline CDR1 is SGHVS and CDR2 FQNEAQ. The CDR3 contains 15 residues.

This clonotype has a count of ten or more. The chain joins TRBV27 to TRBJ2-7, with D perhaps TRBD2 (5 bases). V gave up 6 bases and J gave up 2 bases, with 23 bases separating them. The CDR3 consists of 17 residues. Germline CDR1 is MNHEY and CDR2 is SMNVEV (reference sequence). The CDR3 sequence is CASSLSGWGAQAYEQYF. DNA of the CDR3: TGTGCCAGCAGCCTAAGCGGCTGGGGTGCTCAAGCCTACGAGCAGTACTTC.

The gene calls are TRBV4-1 and TRBJ2-2; D is possibly TRBD1 or TRBD2 (5 bases each). Germline V gene sequence: CDR1 MGHRA, CDR2 YSYEKL. The germline V and J ends were trimmed by 2 bases and 2 bases, with 12 bases remaining between them. The CDR3 contains 16 residues. The DNA of the CDR3 is TGCGCCAGCAGCCAACACTCCGGGGCAAACACCGGGGAGCTGTTTTTT. This translates into CASSQHSGANTGELFF.

There are many counts of this clonotype. The chain joins TRBV6-5 to TRBJ1-2; the D is unclear. With 0 bases removed from V and 6 bases from J, the gap between germline ends came to 8 bases. Germline V gene lookup returns CDR1 MNHEY and CDR2 SVGAGI. CDR3 length: 13 residues. CDR3 coding DNA: TGTGCCAGCAGTTACTCGCGAGGGAATGGCTACACCTTC. As protein: CASSYSRGNGYTF.